The entry that follows covers one T cell receptor (beta chain) sequence. The antigen remains unidentified. RNA was extracted from whole blood without cell sorting, alongside germline DNA. The CDR3 covers 14 residues. J lost 9 bases, V lost 1 base, and 6 bases had no gene match. The V gene's germline CDR1 is SGHDT and CDR2 YYEEEE. This entry belongs to a study of tumor-infiltrating lymphocytes in primary liver carcinoma. Study summary: T1-T3 N0M0 was the stage of the tumors, which were about 4.2 to 10 cm across. Findings of the study overall: Blood trailed tumors significantly in top-250-clone fraction (p = 0.039).

Total RNA (approximately 450 ng) served as template for TCR beta cDNA synthesis primed by a constant-region primer. ARM-PCR, slightly modified, supplied the TCR beta libraries through three nested multiplex PCR rounds. Rounds one and two of PCR, each of roughly 11 cycles, were primed with TRBV1-TRBV30 forward primers and a C-beta reverse primer. TCRdb reprocessed the multiplex PCR reads with MiXCR, giving one entry per CDR3 protein. In the table there are hundreds of thousands of distinct CDR3 sequences, 55% to 65% of which are singletons. The sample consisted of peripheral blood. The sequence was collected from a middle-aged man with primary liver carcinoma and hepatitis B virus infection. J is TRBJ2-5 and V is TRBV5-6; TRBD2 agrees at 10 bases. The CDR3 nucleotides read TGTGCCAGCAGCTTGACTAGCGGGATCGGGTCCCAGTACTTC. Translated, it gives CASSLTSGIGSQYF.